The entry below describes one TCR beta chain. Antigen unknown. The time point here: patch test 1, 2 weeks after DPC sensitization. Stated treatment: therapeutic diphenylcyclopropenone sensitization with weekly scalp DPC. The authors extracted total RNA from unfractionated whole blood. V shed 6 bases and J 2 bases; nucleotides not matched to a gene: 6. The CDR3 extends over 15 amino acids. The data are from a study of human T cells and chemical hapten exposure. Across the study: All patients underwent weekly scalp dosing with diphenylcyclopropenone for the full roughly 24-week study. DPC at 0.01% went onto the upper back in patch tests, read at 6 days.

Study observations and caveats: Controls formed significantly fewer large CDR3 similarity clusters than expanded TCRs did.

TCRdb reprocessed the RACE reads with MiXCR, giving one entry per CDR3 protein. The table shows 90,000 or so distinct CDR3 sequences, with 10% to 13% occurring only once. The chain is built from TRBV12-3 or TRBV12-4 and TRBJ2-7; 11 positions agree with TRBD1. The source of this sequence is a man in his forties or fifties with alopecia areata. Some clones in this sample may be carry-over from other donors' samples. Specimen: whole blood, collected in connection with sensitization to the hapten diphenylcyclopropenone (DPC). CDR3 DNA: TGTGCCAGCAGCCAGGGACAGGGGGGTGCCTACGAGCAGTACGTC. Protein sequence: CASSQGQGGAYEQYV.